The rows below give T cell receptor beta chains drawn from one sample of a study of blood T cell repertoires in COVID-19. The repertoire was sequenced with immunoSEQ multiplex PCR; TCRdb's copy has only in-frame clones and lacks some. The data show about 210,000 clones, almost 85% seen once. Sample: peripheral blood. The receptors were sampled from a woman aged 50 to 65 with active or convalescent COVID-19. CDR3s include the opening cysteine and the closing phenylalanine or tryptophan. The D gene is left open where the match is weak. Clone size is given for some rows only: seen once, a few or many times, or a class if the clone is expanded.

>TRBJ2-5|TRBV28|TRBD2|.
CASSLPSGGQETQYF
TGTGCCAGCAGTTTACCTAGCGGGGGCCAAGAGACCCAGTACTTC
>TRBJ2-5|TRBV6-1|.|once
CASSENRAGPQYF
TGTGCCAGCAGTGAGAACAGGGCAGGGCCCCAGTACTTC
>TRBJ2-6|TRBV6-4|.|few
CASSDKEVPGANVLTF
TGTGCCAGCAGTGACAAGGAGGTCCCTGGGGCCAACGTCCTGACTTTC
>TRBJ2-3|TRBV24-1|TRBD2|once
CATSDSGREAADTQYF
TGTGCCACCAGTGATTCAGGGCGGGAGGCCGCAGATACGCAGTATTTT
>TRBJ2-2|TRBV4-2|TRBD2|.
CASSQGASGLLKGVLWTGELFF
TGTGCCAGCAGCCAAGGGGCTAGCGGCCTTTTGAAAGGTGTATTGTGGACCGGGGAGCTGTTTTTT
>TRBJ1-5|TRBV5-1|.|once
CASSLVGNMPQHF
TGCGCCAGCAGCTTGGTGGGCAACATGCCCCAGCATTTT
>TRBJ1-4|TRBV9|.|once
CASSVGAVGSEKLFF
TGTGCCAGCAGCGTAGGCGCGGTTGGTAGTGAAAAACTGTTTTTT
>TRBJ1-5|TRBV28|.|.
CASSLTDPSVGPQHF
TGTGCCAGCAGTTTAACAGATCCTTCTGTGGGGCCCCAGCATTTT
>TRBJ2-1|TRBV28|.|.
CASSLETILINEQFF
TGTGCCAGCAGTTTGGAGACCATCCTCATCAATGAGCAGTTCTTC
>TRBJ1-4|TRBV6-5|TRBD1|.
CASSPQGAGEKLFF
TGTGCCAGCAGTCCACAGGGGGCGGGTGAAAAACTGTTTTTT
>TRBJ2-7|TRBV5-1|TRBD1|.
CASSLSAGGYEQYF
TGCGCCAGCAGCTTGTCCGCAGGGGGTTACGAGCAGTACTTC
>TRBJ2-7|TRBV19|TRBD2|.
CASSIGAGELYEQYF
TGTGCCAGTAGTATCGGCGCGGGAGAACTATACGAGCAGTACTTC
>TRBJ2-7|TRBV9|TRBD1|.
CASSPGQGAYEQYF
TGTGCCAGCAGCCCGGGACAGGGGGCCTACGAGCAGTACTTC
>TRBJ1-3|TRBV10-3|.|.
CAISADRNGNTIYF
TGTGCCATCAGTGCTGACAGGAATGGAAACACCATATATTTT
>TRBJ1-6|TRBV2|.|few
CASMPGGRGTKTPLHF
TGTGCCAGCATGCCCGGCGGCCGCGGCACAAAAACACCCCTCCACTTT
>TRBJ2-7|TRBV6-4|TRBD1|.
CASSRDRENEQYF
TGTGCCAGCAGTCGGGACAGGGAGAACGAGCAGTACTTC
>TRBJ1-3|TRBV2|TRBD1|few
CASKDRDRNTIYF
TGTGCCAGCAAAGACAGGGATAGAAACACCATATATTTT
>TRBJ1-1|TRBV10-1|TRBD1|.
CATGQPEAFF
TGCGCCACGGGACAGCCTGAAGCTTTCTTT
>TRBJ2-5|TRBV7-9|.|.
CASQLSLETQYF
TGTGCCAGCCAACTGAGTCTTGAGACCCAGTACTTC
>TRBJ1-5|TRBV3-1/TRBV3-2|TRBD1|.
CASSHAGTGGNQPQHF
TGTGCCAGCAGCCACGCCGGGACAGGGGGCAATCAGCCCCAGCATTTT
>TRBJ2-3|TRBV11-3|TRBD2|once
CASSSGLAGGTDTQYF
TGTGCCAGCAGCTCGGGACTAGCGGGGGGAACAGATACGCAGTATTTT
>TRBJ1-5|TRBV28|.|.
CASSLPGDSNQPQHF
TGTGCCAGCAGTTTACCAGGGGATAGCAATCAGCCCCAGCATTTT
>TRBJ1-4|TRBV5-4|TRBD1|.
CASSRSAGQGDEKLFF
TGTGCCAGCAGCAGATCGGCGGGACAGGGAGACGAAAAACTGTTTTTT
>TRBJ1-3|TRBV28|.|.
CASSFGGRAIYF
TGTGCCAGCAGTTTTGGGGGCAGGGCCATATATTTT
>TRBJ2-2|TRBV6-5|.|once
CASTATGANTGELFF
TGTGCCAGCACCGCGACAGGAGCTAACACCGGGGAGCTGTTTTTT
>TRBJ2-6|TRBV3-1/TRBV3-2|.|.
CASRPRGSGANVLTF
TGTGCCAGCAGACCACGGGGGTCGGGGGCCAACGTCCTGACTTTC
>TRBJ1-5|TRBV18|.|.
CASSPERASGNQPQHF
TGTGCCAGCTCACCAGAGAGGGCATCGGGCAATCAGCCCCAGCATTTT
>TRBJ2-7|TRBV6-5|TRBD2|.
CASHREGIRNEQYF
TGTGCCAGCCACCGGGAGGGTATACGGAACGAGCAGTACTTC
>TRBJ1-2|TRBV4-1|.|.
CASSQDNRDYGYTF
TGCGCCAGCAGCCAAGATAACAGGGACTATGGCTACACCTTC
>TRBJ1-2|TRBV6-6|TRBD1|.
CASSRGQGEGYTF
TGTGCCAGCAGCCGAGGACAGGGGGAAGGCTACACCTTC
>TRBJ2-2|TRBV5-1|TRBD1|.
CASSPGGAVNTGELFF
TGCGCCAGTTCCCCAGGGGGCGCCGTGAACACCGGGGAGCTGTTTTTT
>TRBJ1-1|TRBV25-1|TRBD1|.
CASSEYGPPTGGASLGF
TGTGCCAGCAGTGAATACGGCCCGCCAACAGGGGGCGCTTCGTTAGGCTTT
>TRBJ2-1|TRBV9|TRBD2|few
CASSDASGKGQFF
TGTGCCAGCAGCGATGCTAGCGGGAAAGGACAGTTCTTC
>TRBJ1-4|TRBV5-5|TRBD1|.
CASSPTGTTTNEKLFF
TGTGCCAGCAGCCCGACAGGGACCACAACTAATGAAAAACTGTTTTTT
>TRBJ2-5|TRBV7-2|.|.
CASTTGGTKAQETQYF
TGTGCCAGCACTACCGGGGGAACGAAAGCCCAAGAGACCCAGTACTTC
>TRBJ2-7|TRBV7-9|.|.
CASSLLALASSYEQYF
TGTGCCAGCAGCTTATTGGCGCTAGCGTCGTCCTACGAGCAGTACTTC
>TRBJ1-2|TRBV29-1|TRBD1|.
CSVDLTGGDGYTF
TGCAGCGTTGATCTCACAGGGGGTGATGGCTACACCTTC
>TRBJ2-2|TRBV5-6|.|.
CASSFYGTTNTGELFF
TGTGCCAGCAGCTTTTACGGGACAACGAACACCGGGGAGCTGTTTTTT
>TRBJ2-1|TRBV10-3|TRBD2|.
CAISVGGATNEQFF
TGTGCCATCAGTGTCGGGGGGGCCACCAATGAGCAGTTCTTC
>TRBJ1-1|TRBV5-4|TRBD1|once
CASSYTGGNTEAFF
TGTGCCAGCAGCTACACAGGGGGGAACACTGAAGCTTTCTTT
>TRBJ1-2|TRBV5-1|.|.
CASSFVGTTDGYTF
TGCGCCAGCAGCTTTGTTGGGACAACGGATGGCTACACCTTC
>TRBJ1-1|TRBV6-5|.|.
CASSNFLVGNTEAFF
TGTGCCAGCAGTAACTTCCTTGTGGGCAACACTGAAGCTTTCTTT
>TRBJ1-6|TRBV23-1|.|.
CASSHPGRDNSPLHF
TGCGCCAGCAGCCACCCAGGGAGGGATAATTCACCCCTCCACTTT
>TRBJ1-2|TRBV28|TRBD1|.
CASSTGQKGYTF
TGTGCCAGCAGTACGGGACAGAAGGGCTACACCTTC
>TRBJ2-7|TRBV4-2|TRBD2|.
CASSQVSGSFIGSEQYF
TGTGCCAGCAGCCAAGTCAGCGGGAGTTTCATTGGGTCCGAGCAGTACTTC
>TRBJ1-5|TRBV28|.|.
CASSFQGRGTGPQHF
TGTGCCAGCAGTTTTCAGGGAAGGGGAACCGGGCCCCAGCATTTT
>TRBJ1-1|TRBV28|.|.
CASGTAFF
TGTGCCAGCGGCACGGCTTTCTTT
>TRBJ2-1|TRBV3-1/TRBV3-2|TRBD2|.
CASSQGRLAGEGEQFF
TGTGCCAGCAGCCAAGGTAGGCTAGCGGGAGAGGGTGAGCAGTTCTTC
>TRBJ2-5|TRBV27|.|few
CASSIGAYQETQYF
TGTGCCAGCAGTATTGGGGCTTACCAAGAGACCCAGTACTTC
>TRBJ2-7|TRBV10-2|TRBD2|few
CASTLGLAGVYEQYF
TGCGCCAGCACTCTCGGACTAGCGGGAGTCTACGAGCAGTACTTC
>TRBJ2-2|TRBV14|.|once
CASSQAVHGELFF
TGTGCCAGCAGCCAAGCGGTTCACGGGGAGCTGTTTTTT
>TRBJ2-1|TRBV2|TRBD2|.
CASSEQRGGGEQFF
TGTGCCAGCAGTGAACAGCGGGGGGGCGGCGAGCAGTTCTTC
>TRBJ2-1|TRBV7-9|TRBD2|.
CASSPRTSGRASHEQFF
TGTGCCAGCAGCCCCCGGACTAGCGGGAGGGCCTCTCATGAGCAGTTCTTC
>TRBJ2-1|TRBV5-1|.|few
CASSLQGDRKFF
TGCGCCAGCAGCCTACAGGGTGATAGGAAGTTCTTC